One and the same sample provided the 22 T cell receptor beta chains below, sequenced in a study of blood T cell repertoires in COVID-19. Clones were sequenced by immunoSEQ multiplex PCR, and TCRdb holds only the in-frame ones, with some missing. This sample has roughly 130,000 clones; 84% occur once, and the top ten carry about 12%. Sequences were obtained from peripheral blood. These receptors all come from a woman in her 30s who had recovered from COVID-19.

In this sample, this clone turned up a few times. A read error may produce the germline difference seen at one junction end. The rearrangement uses TRBV7-7 and TRBJ2-5; 14 positions match TRBD2. Germline V gives CDR1 SSHAT, CDR2 FNYEAQ (reference sequence). The length of the CDR3 is 15 residues. CDR3 amino acids: CASSPTSGRVETQYF. The CDR3 bases are TGTGCTAGCAGCCCGACTAGCGGGAGGGTGGAGACCCAGTACTTC.

The table lists this clone with a count of one. The chain uses TRBV6-5 and TRBJ1-5; no reliable D call. Germline V gene data show CDR1 as MNHEY and CDR2 as SVGAGI. CDR3 length equals 15 residues. Trimming shortened V by 0 bases and J by 3 bases, and 9 bases separated the two germline ends. The CDR3 region is CASSYSTRNNQPQHF. CDR3 sequence (DNA): TGTGCCAGCAGTTACTCGACTCGGAACAATCAGCCCCAGCATTTT.

The J gene is TRBJ1-1, the V gene TRBV5-1; D ambiguous. V was clipped by 1 base and J by 1 base, with 8 bases between them. CDR1 is SGHRS, CDR2 YFSETQ, per germline. The CDR3 spans 14 residues. CDR3 in DNA: TGCGCCAGCAGCTTGACCCAGGCGAACACTGAAGCTTTCTTT. Its translation is CASSLTQANTEAFF.

The chain employs TRBV5-1 and TRBJ1-1, with 9 bases matching TRBD1. CDR1 and CDR2 from the germline V gene are SGHRS and YFSETQ. This CDR3 contains 15 residues. The V segment lost 2 bases and the J segment 5 bases; nucleotides outside the gene matches: 7. The CDR3 bases are TGCGCCAGCAGCTTTACGGGACAGGGATCGACTGAAGCTTTCTTT. This codes for CASSFTGQGSTEAFF.

This sequence joins TRBV14 and TRBJ1-3; D ambiguous. Per germline, CDR1 SGHDN and CDR2 FVKESK. The CDR3 covers 13 residues. V was clipped by 4 bases and J by 2 bases, with 6 bases between them. The CDR3 reads CASSPSAGNTIYF. DNA of the CDR3: TGTGCCAGCAGCCCGTCTGCTGGAAACACCATATATTTT.

The rearrangement uses TRBV7-2 and TRBJ2-7; TRBD2 aligns across 9 bases. The CDR3 extends over 15 amino acids. Germline values: CDR1 SGHTA, CDR2 FQGNSA. V shed 3 bases, J shed 4 bases, and the junction held 7 bases outside the gene matches. The CDR3 reads CASSLVVAGEYEQYF. The CDR3 DNA reads as TGTGCCAGCAGCTTGGTGGTAGCGGGAGAATACGAGCAGTACTTC.

CDR3 protein: CASSFDSYEQYF. The CDR3 DNA sequence: TGTGCCAGCAGCTTCGACAGCTACGAGCAGTACTTC. V gene TRBV7-9 combines with J gene TRBJ2-7; a possible D gene is TRBD1 (5 bases). The CDR3 length is 12 residues. V lost 3 bases and J lost 3, with 6 bases in between. Germline values: CDR1 SEHNR, CDR2 FQNEAQ (reference sequence).

J is TRBJ2-2 and V is TRBV24-1; a possible D gene is TRBD1 (6 bases). The CDR3 sequence is 14 residues long. Germline CDR1 reads KGHDR; CDR2 reads SFDVKD. The V gene lost 9 bases and the J gene lost 4 bases, with 14 bases spanning the gap. The CDR3 reads CATQSRGGTGELFF. CDR3 nucleotide sequence: TGTGCCACCCAAAGCAGGGGCGGCACCGGGGAGCTGTTTTTT.

This chain links TRBV5-6 with TRBJ1-1; 9 bases are shared with TRBD1. The V segment lost 0 bases and the J segment 5 bases; nucleotides outside the gene matches: 8. CDR3 length: 16 amino acids. CDR1 and CDR2 from the germline V gene are SGHDT and YYEEEE. Here the CDR3 DNA reads TGTGCCAGCAGCTTGGCACAGGGGGCGAGTCATACTGAAGCTTTCTTT. Its protein is CASSLAQGASHTEAFF.

V and J are TRBV18 and TRBJ2-6, with TRBD1 matching 9 bases. V shed 2 bases and J 0 bases; nucleotides not matched to a gene: 11. CDR1 is KGHSH and CDR2 is LQKENI in the germline V gene. The CDR3 loop spans 20 amino acids. CDR3 residues: CASSPLGQGTLSSGANVLTF. In nucleotides, the CDR3 is TGTGCCAGCTCACCATTGGGACAGGGAACTTTAAGCTCTGGGGCCAACGTCCTGACTTTC.

This clone was detected once. The chain recombines TRBV10-3 with TRBJ1-1; no firm D call. Trimming pared 2 bases from V and 5 bases from J, leaving 12 bases between. This CDR3 spans 14 amino acids. The germline V gene encodes CDR1 ENHRY and CDR2 SYGVKD. As DNA, the CDR3 is TGTGCCATCAGTGAGCCTCGGGGAAGGACTGAAGCTTTCTTT. This sequence encodes CAISEPRGRTEAFF.

The chain carries TRBV28 and TRBJ1-5, with 9 bases aligning to TRBD1. Germline V gene data show CDR1 as MDHEN and CDR2 as SYDVKM. J was trimmed by 8 bases and V by 4 bases; bases with no gene match: 12. There are 16 residues in the CDR3. The CDR3 sequence: CASSSQGAPYLKPQHF. The CDR3 coding sequence is TGTGCCAGCAGTTCACAGGGGGCCCCTTATTTGAAGCCCCAGCATTTT. Full variable domain (outside the CDR3, taken from reference TRBV28 and TRBJ1-5): DVKVTQSSRYLVKRTGEKVFLECVQDMDHENMFWYRQDPGLGLRLIYFSYDVKMKEKGDIPEGYSVSREKKERFSLILESASTNQTSMYLCASSSQGAPYLKPQHFGDGTRLSIL.

The V gene is TRBV19, the J gene TRBJ2-7; TRBD2 matches 12 bases. V lost 5 bases, J lost 4 bases, and 6 bases stayed unmatched. This CDR3 comprises 15 residues. Germline V gene sequence: CDR1 LNHDA, CDR2 SQIVND (reference sequence). The CDR3 DNA sequence: TGTGCCAGTAGTGCTAGCGGGAGGGATACTTACGAGCAGTACTTC. Its translation: CASSASGRDTYEQYF.

This chain links TRBV29-1 with TRBJ2-1; 15 bases line up with TRBD2. Unmatched junction bases numbered 15, after V lost 5 bases and J lost 7 bases. Germline V gene lookup returns CDR1 SQVTM and CDR2 ANQGSEA. The CDR3 consists of 18 residues. The CDR3 sequence is CSVWTGYGLAGGNNEQFF. In DNA, the CDR3 is TGCAGCGTTTGGACAGGGTATGGACTAGCGGGAGGGAATAATGAGCAGTTCTTC.

This clone appeared a few times. V is TRBV7-3 and J is TRBJ1-2; D uncertain. CDR1 is SGHTA and CDR2 is FQGTGA in the germline V gene. The CDR3 totals 14 residues. V was cut by 2 bases and J by 8 bases, with 15 bases left in between. The CDR3 loop is CASSLEEGVGGYTF. The CDR3 coding sequence is TGTGCCAGCAGCTTAGAGGAGGGAGTAGGCGGCTACACCTTC.

This clone was detected once. The chain employs TRBV19 and TRBJ2-3, with TRBD2 matching over 12 bases. The CDR3 is 15 residues long. In germline, CDR1 is LNHDA, CDR2 SQIVND (reference sequence). Unmatched junction bases numbered 2, after V lost 3 bases and J lost 4 bases. This chain's CDR3 is CASSIASGGADTQYF. CDR3 DNA sequence: TGTGCCAGTAGTATTGCTAGCGGGGGGGCAGATACGCAGTATTTT.

The J gene is TRBJ1-2, the V gene TRBV6-5, with 7 bases matching TRBD1. Germline CDR1 and CDR2: MNHEY and SVGAGI. CDR3 size: 16 residues. J was trimmed by 0 bases and V by 0 bases; bases with no gene match: 4. This chain's CDR3 is CASSYSSQGANYGYTF. In DNA, the CDR3 is TGTGCCAGCAGTTACTCCAGTCAGGGGGCTAACTATGGCTACACCTTC.

This clone was seen a handful of times. The V call is TRBV2, the J call TRBJ2-7, with 7 bases lining up with TRBD1. Trimming removed 6 bases from V and 6 bases from J; junction bases left unmatched: 14. CDR1 is SNHLY, CDR2 FYNNEI, per germline. The CDR3 is made up of 15 amino acids. The CDR3 spells CASRLDRSKSGEQYF. The CDR3 DNA reads TGTGCCAGCAGGCTGGACAGGTCGAAGTCAGGCGAGCAGTACTTC.

The rearrangement uses TRBV27 and TRBJ1-1; TRBD1 matches 7 bases. This CDR3 is built from 13 residues. Germline CDR1 MNHEY, CDR2 SMNVEV (reference sequence). Trimming removed 6 bases from V and 5 bases from J; junction bases left unmatched: 6. CDR3 coding DNA: TGTGCCAGCAGCAGGGGGGTGTGGACTGAAGCTTTCTTT. Protein sequence: CASSRGVWTEAFF.

The chain recombines TRBV15 with TRBJ2-7, with TRBD1 matching over 7 bases. Germline CDR1 LNHNV, CDR2 YYDKDF (reference sequence). The CDR3 has 16 amino acids. V lost 0 bases, J lost 0 bases, and 5 bases stayed unmatched. DNA for the CDR3: TGTGCCACCAGCAGAGATAAGGGGGCCTTCTCCTACGAGCAGTACTTC. This encodes CATSRDKGAFSYEQYF.

The chain's CDR3 is CASTPSGGAYNEQFF. CDR3 sequence (DNA): TGTGCCAGCACTCCTAGCGGGGGGGCTTACAATGAGCAGTTCTTC. This sequence joins TRBV6-5 and TRBJ2-1; 12 nucleotides line up with TRBD2. The CDR3 totals 15 residues. From germline, CDR1 is MNHEY and CDR2 SVGAGI. J lost 4 bases, V lost 7 bases, and 5 bases had no gene match.

The DNA for the CDR3 is TGTGCCACCAGTGACTCGGGACAGTTCGGTGAGACCCAGTACTTC. Amino acids: CATSDSGQFGETQYF. V usage is TRBV24-1 and J usage is TRBJ2-5; TRBD1 matches 7 bases. The CDR3 spans 15 residues. Germline trimming cut 4 bases from V and 5 bases from J; bases unmatched to any gene: 9. Germline CDR1 and CDR2: KGHDR and SFDVKD.